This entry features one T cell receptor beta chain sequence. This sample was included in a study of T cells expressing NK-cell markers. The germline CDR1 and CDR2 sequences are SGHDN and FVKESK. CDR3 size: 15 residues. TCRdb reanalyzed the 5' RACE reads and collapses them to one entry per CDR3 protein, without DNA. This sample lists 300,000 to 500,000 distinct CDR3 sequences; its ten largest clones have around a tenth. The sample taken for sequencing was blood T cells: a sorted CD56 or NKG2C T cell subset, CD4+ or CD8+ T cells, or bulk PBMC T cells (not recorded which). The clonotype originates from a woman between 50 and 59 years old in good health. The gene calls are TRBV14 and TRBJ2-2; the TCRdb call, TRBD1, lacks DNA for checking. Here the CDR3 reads CASSLFGGSTGELFF.